The clone carrying this TCR beta chain has ten or more counts. The sample originates from a study of regulatory T cells in long-lasting Graves disease. Construction of the TCR beta libraries employed iRepertoire HTBI primers in conjunction with Arm-PCR of CDR3 regions. TCRdb re-derived calls from the multiplex PCR reads in MiXCR, one entry per CDR3 protein. The repertoire consists of 400,000 to 450,000 distinct CDR3 sequences, with roughly 17% occurring once and the leading ten covering 9.5% to 12%. The ends were cut back, 4 bases at V and 2 bases at J, with 16 bases in the middle. Germline CDR1 reads ENHRY; CDR2 reads SYGVKD. This CDR3 spans 16 amino acids. Stated time point: newly diagnosed GD, antithyroid drugs for less than 3 months. PBMC-derived RNA was used for the TCR library. This sample also belongs to another study, concerning T cells in Graves' hyperthyroidism and ophthalmopathy.

This receptor was identified in a woman in her thirties with Graves disease. Sequencing was performed on peripheral blood mononuclear cells (PBMCs), taken at new diagnosis, from a patient treated with antithyroid drugs. This chain links TRBV10-3 with TRBJ2-3, with a weak D call TRBD1 (6 bases). This CDR3 reads CAISAGARQATDTQYF. The CDR3 nucleotides are TGTGCCATCAGTGCAGGGGCCAGACAGGCCACAGATACGCAGTATTTT.